This T cell receptor beta chain was sequenced during a study of blood T cells in healthy people across ages (dated by TCRdb to between 2014 and 2016). Background on the whole study: In model experiments, roughly one uniquely barcoded TCR beta cDNA molecule per two T cells was captured by template switching. Age-related changes in TCR beta repertoire diversity were measured in the study by deep sequencing normalized with unique cDNA molecular identifiers. Donors were grouped into four age groups: young (average approximately 15 years), middle-aged (39), aged (roughly 62) and long-lived (over 80). To avoid experimental bias, donors of different ages were randomly spread across the sequencing lanes. The study analyzed two additional independent replicas of 1 million unique cDNA reads from the same blood draw for two donors, one aged 18 to 30 and one aged 80 or older.

The donors were some 36 Caucasian individuals from Russia, aged roughly 6 to 100 years, who were systemically healthy. Each donor gave approximately 10 milliliters of peripheral blood, collected into EDTA-treated Vacutainer tubes. Ficoll-Paque density-gradient centrifugation was used to isolate PBMCs, with at least 6 million per sample. Total RNA, at least 6 micrograms per sample, was extracted from PBMCs with Trizol reagent. Naive CD45RAhigh/CD27high T cell percentages were measured by flow cytometry on a PBMC aliquot from every donor. What the study reported, not specific to this receptor: Conclusive comparison of naive and antigen-experienced compartments was prevented by the profiling of bulk unsorted PBMCs. Observed TCR beta diversity correlated strongly with the percentage of naive T cells measured by flow cytometry. Compared with the aged group, the long-lived group had more naive CD4+ T cells, fewer expanded clones and increased TCR diversity, suggesting age selection. As age increased, observed TCR beta diversity per million T cells dropped in a roughly linear way, and a significant reduction was already evident by age roughly 40. Because donor CMV infection status was unknown, age-related changes in expanded clonotypes were potentially confounded. Total diversity estimates from one million sequenced T cells were considered lower bounds and underestimates.

To note about this clonotype: No antigen is known for it. Per-nucleotide qualities are absent, and no much larger clonotype sits a single base away.

From cysteine to phenylalanine, the CDR3 is 16 amino acids long. CDR3 DNA is the only sequence kept; it has 48 bases, read in frame from the first base. The germline V gene encodes CDR1 SGHTA and CDR2 FQGNSA. The method was 5' RACE. Sequencing was carried out with an Illumina HiSeq 2500. A second PCR of about 6 to 11 cycles was performed with a sample-barcoded 5' primer and a J-beta primer mix. Each TCR beta cDNA molecule received a unique molecular identifier from a template-switch 5' adaptor carrying 12 random nucleotides. At least 3 million CDR3-containing paired-end reads were obtained from each sample. First-strand cDNA synthesis was performed from all RNA using the Mint cDNA synthesis kit, with priming by a TRBC-specific oligonucleotide. Following uracil-DNA glycosylase treatment, a first 18-cycle PCR with universal primers M1SS and BC2_uni_R was performed on all cDNA. In the paper's pipeline: Normalization of each sample was performed by random selection of 1 million high-quality reads, each carrying a distinct molecular identifier. Reads with shared molecular identifiers were discarded instead of being binned into consensus sequences. MiTCR, run with a Q25 quality threshold and the strictest error-elimination algorithm, handled CDR3 identification, clonotype clustering and error correction. A nonparametric unseen species model with Euler transformation was used to estimate a lower bound on total TCR beta diversity. The public reads were quality trimmed at Q25 with fastp and then assembled into clones with MiXCR by TCRdb, keeping productive beta chains. Under each unique CDR3 protein, matching rows form one entry showing the most common genes and DNA. TCRdb, not the authors, supplied the V and J calls. Here the sample has 720,000 or so distinct CDR3 sequences; 40% to 50% occur a single time. The biggest ten clones account for approximately 29% of the sample.

This sequence was found in a man older than 75 in good health. Sample: blood. Recombination joined TRBV7-2 with TRBJ2-5, and 10 bases in between align with TRBD2. The J call may be faulty, since TRBJ2-7 better matches the DNA end. CDR3 reads: CASSTSKLAGTAEQYF. The nucleotide sequence is TGTGCCAGCAGCACATCAAAACTAGCGGGGACTGCCGAGCAGTACTTC.